The 20 T cell receptor beta chains listed next were all sequenced from one sample in a study of regulatory T cells in long-lasting Graves disease. TCR beta libraries were built with iRepertoire HTBI primers and Arm-PCR of CDR3 regions. TCRdb analysed the multiplex PCR reads with MiXCR anew, one entry per CDR3 protein. The sample holds about 470,000 distinct CDR3 sequences, approximately 21% seen once. Time point here: persistent/refractory GD, antithyroid drugs over 5 years with positive TRAb. PBMCs were the source of the RNA used for TCR sequencing. The sample was peripheral blood mononuclear cells (PBMCs), taken when the disease was refractory, from a patient treated with antithyroid drugs. The receptor source for this set is a female donor with Graves disease.

V is TRBV5-1 and J is TRBJ1-2; D perhaps matches TRBD1 (5 bases). V was pared by 2 bases and J by 2 bases, with 7 bases between. CDR1 and CDR2 from the germline V gene are SGHRS and YFSETQ. There are 13 residues in the CDR3. Written as DNA, the CDR3 is TGCGCCAGCAGCTTTGGGGACAACTATGGCTACACCTTC. This translates into CASSFGDNYGYTF.

J is TRBJ2-3 and V is TRBV2; possible D gene TRBD2, 6 bases. Germline V gene lookup returns CDR1 SNHLY and CDR2 FYNNEI. This CDR3 is 15 amino acids long. The CDR3 nucleotides read TGTGCTAGCCCCCCGGGGGACGCCCTGATGGATACGCAGTATTTT. Encoded protein: CASPPGDALMDTQYF.

A few counts support this clonotype. V is TRBV20-1 and J is TRBJ2-3, with 9 nucleotides matching TRBD2. The CDR3 length is 16 residues. Germline V gene sequence: CDR1 DFQATT, CDR2 SNEGSKA (reference sequence). V was pared by 6 bases and J by 4 bases, with 14 bases of the junction left unmatched. As DNA, the CDR3 is TGCAGTGCCTCGATCCGGGCTAGCGGGATGGCAGATACGCAGTATTTT. Its translation is CSASIRASGMADTQYF.

Many counts were recorded for this clonotype. The rearrangement uses TRBV12-5 and TRBJ2-5; D perhaps matches TRBD1 (6 bases). There are 13 residues in the CDR3. Trimming stripped 5 bases from V and 2 bases from J, with 9 bases between. Germline lookup yields CDR1 LGHNT and CDR2 FRNRAP. CDR3 coding DNA: TGTGCTAGTGGTCTGACAGGACAAGAGACCCAGTACTTC. It yields the protein CASGLTGQETQYF.

This clonotype was seen ten or more times. The rearrangement uses TRBV28 and TRBJ1-2; D is unclear. The V end lost 0 bases, the J end lost 8 bases, and 19 bases lay between the germline ends. Germline-derived CDR1 and CDR2 are MDHEN and SYDVKM. CDR3 length: 16 residues. CDR3 in DNA: TGTGCCAGCAGTTTATGGATCTCGGGGAGGGTCGAGGGCTACACCTTC. This codes for CASSLWISGRVEGYTF.

A remark on this clonotype: A much larger clone differs from this one at a single base, so this may be a read error. The V call is TRBV12-5, the J call TRBJ1-5; D is unclear. The germline V gene has CDR1 LGHNT and CDR2 FRNRAP. This CDR3 contains 17 residues. CDR3 residues: CASGLVLDGYSDQPQHF. The CDR3 DNA reads as TGTGCTAGTGGTTTGGTACTGGACGGGTATAGCGATCAGCCCCAGCATTTT.

J is TRBJ1-2 and V is TRBV25-1; D unclear. The V end was cut by 3 bases, the J end by 0 bases, with 11 bases between. CDR1 MGHDK and CDR2 SYGVNS come from the germline V gene. CDR3 length: 15 amino acids. The CDR3 loop is CASSDSGVPNYGYTF. The DNA for the CDR3 is TGTGCCAGCAGTGATTCCGGGGTTCCTAACTATGGCTACACCTTC.

This clonotype came up many times. This rearrangement joins TRBV7-2 to TRBJ2-7; TRBD2 might be the D (5 bases). V was shortened by 2 bases and J by 7 bases, with 12 bases between the two germline ends. The CDR3 covers 13 residues. Germline V CDR1 and CDR2: SGHTA, FQGNSA. As DNA, the CDR3 is TGTGCCAGCAGCTTAAGTGGTGGAGGTGAGCAGTACTTC. Protein product: CASSLSGGGEQYF.

Regarding this clonotype: This could be a read error, since a much larger clone is one nucleotide away. The chain combines TRBV27 with TRBJ1-1; no definite D call. The CDR3 contains 14 residues. Germline lookup yields CDR1 MNHEY and CDR2 SMNVEV (reference sequence). V was shortened by 8 bases and J by 4 bases, with 17 bases between the two germline ends. The CDR3, as DNA: TGTGCCAGCTGGCTGGAGGAGTTTGGCACTGAAGCTTTCTTT. The encoded protein is CASWLEEFGTEAFF.

The genes are TRBV20-1 and TRBJ1-5; 9 nucleotides agree with TRBD1. This CDR3 has 19 residues. V trimming: 1 base; J trimming: 0 bases; junction bases outside the gene matches: 13. CDR1 DFQATT and CDR2 SNEGSKA come from the germline V gene (reference sequence). CDR3 amino acids: CSARGGTGSRFFSNQPQHF. The CDR3 DNA reads TGCAGTGCTAGAGGGGGGACAGGGAGTCGGTTCTTTAGCAATCAGCCCCAGCATTTT.

This clonotype has only a few counts. This chain joins TRBV20-1 and TRBJ1-6; D is uncertain. Trimming shortened V by 0 bases and J by 9 bases, and 12 bases separated the two germline ends. In germline, CDR1 is DFQATT, CDR2 SNEGSKA (reference sequence). The CDR3 contains 14 residues. The CDR3 DNA follows: TGCAGTGCTAGAGATCCCTCCTCCGGTTCACCCCTCCACTTT. Translated: CSARDPSSGSPLHF.

This clonotype was counted ten times or more. The chain couples TRBV18 to TRBJ2-5; D uncertain. This CDR3 contains 13 residues. Germline values: CDR1 KGHSH, CDR2 LQKENI. V lost 0 bases, J lost 5 bases, and 7 bases lay in between. CDR3 nucleotide sequence: TGTGCCAGCTCACCACCGAGTGTGGAGACCCAGTACTTC. It is translated as CASSPPSVETQYF.

This clonotype turned up a few times. The rearrangement uses TRBV9 and TRBJ2-2; 10 bases match TRBD1. Germline trimming cut 2 bases from V and 4 bases from J; bases unmatched to any gene: 5. This CDR3 contains 16 residues. The germline V gene has CDR1 SGDLS and CDR2 YYNGEE. In DNA form, the CDR3 reads TGTGCCAGCAGCGTCGACAGGGGGCAAATCACCGGGGAGCTGTTTTTT. This codes for CASSVDRGQITGELFF.

The table lists this clonotype with many counts. This rearrangement joins TRBV28 to TRBJ1-3; D remains ambiguous. The CDR3 is made up of 16 amino acids. Germline V gene lookup returns CDR1 MDHEN and CDR2 SYDVKM. The germline V and J ends were trimmed by 3 bases and 0 bases, with 12 bases remaining between them. CDR3: CASSFRFRVSGNTIYF. In DNA, the CDR3 is TGTGCCAGCAGTTTCAGGTTCAGAGTCTCTGGAAACACCATATATTTT.

The CDR3 region is CASSLGYGRNQPQHF. The CDR3 nucleotides read TGCGCCAGCAGCTTGGGCTATGGGCGCAATCAGCCCCAGCATTTT. The chain couples TRBV5-1 to TRBJ1-5; D gene unclear. The germline CDR1 and CDR2 sequences are SGHRS and YFSETQ. The CDR3 runs 15 residues. The germline V and J ends were trimmed by 0 bases and 2 bases, with 9 bases remaining between them.

This chain links TRBV20-1 with TRBJ1-2; no definite D call. The germline V gene encodes CDR1 DFQATT and CDR2 SNEGSKA (reference sequence). Between the trimmed V and J ends, which lost 5 bases and 4 bases, there was a span of 11 bases. The CDR3 spans 12 residues. CDR3 nucleotide sequence: TGCAGTGCTGGGGTTGGCCCCTATGGCTACACCTTC. This sequence encodes CSAGVGPYGYTF.

This clonotype was counted at least ten times. The DNA for the CDR3 is TGTGCCAGCAGTCCCTACCATAGCAATCAGCCCCAGCATTTT. This encodes CASSPYHSNQPQHF. The gene calls are TRBV6-1 and TRBJ1-5; no reliable D call. The CDR3 has 14 amino acids. Germline assignment: CDR1 MNHNS and CDR2 SASEGT. Trimming took 5 bases from V and 0 from J, leaving 8 bases between them.

This clonotype was seen a handful of times. The V and J genes are TRBV4-1 and TRBJ1-4, with 7 bases matching TRBD1. The CDR3 loop spans 16 amino acids. The J segment lost 4 bases and the V segment lost 4 bases, leaving 9 bases of the junction unmatched. From germline, CDR1 is MGHRA and CDR2 YSYEKL. DNA of the CDR3: TGCGCCAGCAGCCCACCTGGACAGGAGATTAATGAAAAACTGTTTTTT. As protein: CASSPPGQEINEKLFF.

This clonotype showed up many times. The CDR3 protein is CASSESRALYGYTF. In nucleotides, the CDR3 is TGTGCCAGCAGTGAATCCAGGGCCCTCTATGGCTACACCTTC. The chain joins TRBV2 to TRBJ1-2; D perhaps matches TRBD1 (5 bases). The CDR3 runs 14 residues. The germline gives CDR1 SNHLY, CDR2 FYNNEI. V dropped 2 bases and J dropped 4 bases, with 11 bases sitting between them.

This clonotype appeared a few times. The chain is built from TRBV10-3 and TRBJ1-2; 7 bases are shared with TRBD1. The V and J ends lost 2 bases and 4 bases, in that order; junction bases with no gene match: 10. Germline CDR1 is ENHRY and CDR2 is SYGVKD. The CDR3 has 16 residues. The CDR3 nucleotides are TGTGCCATCAGTGAGCCTACAAACAGGGGAACCTATGGCTACACCTTC. Protein product: CAISEPTNRGTYGYTF.